A single count supports the clone carrying this T cell receptor (beta chain). The protocol was immunoSEQ multiplex PCR, while the TCRdb copy is restricted to in-frame clones and leaves out a portion. The table lists tens of thousands of clones, about 85% of them singletons. This sample is drawn from a study of OX40 agonist ivuxolimab in advanced cancers. On the study more broadly: The patients' treatment was ivuxolimab, an agonistic anti-OX40 (CD134) antibody.

Sequencing was performed on CD4+ or CD8+ T cells sorted from blood, taken in a trial of the OX40 agonist ivuxolimab. The clonotype was recovered from an adult with an advanced solid tumor such as melanoma, head and neck, liver or kidney cancer.

The CDR3 bases are TGTGCCAGCAGTTCCGCGCCAGATACGCAGTATTTT. Its protein is CASSSAPDTQYF. The J gene is TRBJ2-3, the V gene TRBV6-5; D uncertain. The length of the CDR3 is 12 residues. The germline gives CDR1 MNHEY, CDR2 SVGAGI. Between the trimmed V and J ends, which lost 4 bases and 4 bases, there was a span of 6 bases.